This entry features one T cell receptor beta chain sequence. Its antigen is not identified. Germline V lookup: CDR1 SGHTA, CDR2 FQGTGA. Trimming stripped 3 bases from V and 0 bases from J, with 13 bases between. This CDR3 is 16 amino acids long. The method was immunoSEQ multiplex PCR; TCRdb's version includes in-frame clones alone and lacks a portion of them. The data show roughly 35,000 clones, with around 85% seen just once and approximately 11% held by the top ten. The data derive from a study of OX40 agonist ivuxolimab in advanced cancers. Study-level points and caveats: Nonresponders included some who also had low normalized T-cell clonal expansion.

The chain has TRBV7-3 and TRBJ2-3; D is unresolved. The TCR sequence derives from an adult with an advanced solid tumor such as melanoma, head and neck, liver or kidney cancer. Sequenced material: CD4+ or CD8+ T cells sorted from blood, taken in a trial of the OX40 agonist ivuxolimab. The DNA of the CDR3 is TGTGCCAGCAGCTTGTTGCCCACCTTAAGCACAGATACGCAGTATTTT. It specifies CASSLLPTLSTDTQYF.